Below are 19 T cell receptor beta chains sequenced from a single sample in a study of cytomegalovirus exposure and HLA in healthy donors. PCR was performed using 60 Vbeta and 13 Jbeta primers. Produced via immunoSEQ multiplex PCR; TCRdb's table is partial and in-frame only. The repertoire holds over 200,000 clones, approximately 80% seen once, with about 3.8% in the top ten. The sequencing input was PBMCs. These receptors all stem from a male donor in good health and CMV-seronegative.

V and J are TRBV5-1 and TRBJ2-3; D may be TRBD1 (6 bases). Germline CDR1 SGHRS, CDR2 YFSETQ. The CDR3 contains 14 residues. The ends were cut back, 1 base at V and 3 bases at J, with 9 bases in the middle. CDR3 nucleotide sequence: TGCGCCAGCAGCTTGAACAGGGTGACAGATACGCAGTATTTT. Its translation: CASSLNRVTDTQYF. The full variable domain, in which reference TRBV5-1 and TRBJ2-3 provide the parts outside the CDR3, is KAGVTQTPRYLIKTRGQQVTLSCSPISGHRSVSWYQQTPGQGLQFLFEYFSETQRNKGNFPGRFSGRQFSNSRSEMNVSTLELGDSALYLCASSLNRVTDTQYFGPGTRLTVL.

This rearrangement joins TRBV4-1 to TRBJ1-1; a possible D gene is TRBD1 (5 bases). This CDR3 spans 15 amino acids. CDR1 and CDR2 (germline): MGHRA, YSYEKL. V lost 4 bases and J 0 bases, leaving 12 bases between the germline ends. The CDR3 is CASSPWGGVNTEAFF. The CDR3 DNA follows: TGCGCCAGCAGCCCTTGGGGGGGGGTGAACACTGAAGCTTTCTTT.

This clone was picked up a small number of times. The CDR3 coding sequence is TGTGCCAGCAGCCCCAAGGTCGGCGGCAACTCCTACGAGCAGTACTTC. The encoded protein is CASSPKVGGNSYEQYF. The chain has TRBV6-8 and TRBJ2-7; no firm D call. The V gene's germline CDR1 is MNHGY and CDR2 SAAAGT. V gave up 6 bases and J gave up 0 bases, with 18 bases separating them. The CDR3 has 16 amino acids.

As to this clone: This sample also contains other DNA sequences that code for the same CDR3. V usage is TRBV5-6 and J usage is TRBJ2-3, with D perhaps matching TRBD2 (6 bases). V lost 0 bases to trimming and J lost 3 bases, with 11 bases between them. This CDR3 spans 15 amino acids. The germline V gene encodes CDR1 SGHDT and CDR2 YYEEEE. CDR3 protein: CASSLAGDGTDTQYF. The DNA of the CDR3 is TGTGCCAGCAGCTTGGCGGGAGATGGTACAGATACGCAGTATTTT.

This CDR3 is CASSYYRDRAEKLFF. For the CDR3, the DNA is TGTGCCAGCAGTTACTACCGGGACAGGGCTGAAAAACTGTTTTTT. This rearrangement joins TRBV27 to TRBJ1-4; TRBD1 matches at 9 bases. There are 15 residues in the CDR3. Germline V gene sequence: CDR1 MNHEY, CDR2 SMNVEV (reference sequence). Trimming took 4 bases from V and 7 from J; bases not matched to a gene: 7.

The chain employs TRBV28 and TRBJ2-7; 9 bases fit TRBD1. The CDR3 runs 15 residues. Germline V gene sequence: CDR1 MDHEN, CDR2 SYDVKM. Trimming removed 3 bases from V and 3 bases from J; junction bases left unmatched: 6. CDR3 nucleotides: TGTGCCAGCAGTTTTAGTGGGACAGGGAACTACGAGCAGTACTTC. It encodes CASSFSGTGNYEQYF. Full variable domain (outside the CDR3, taken from reference TRBV28 and TRBJ2-7): DVKVTQSSRYLVKRTGEKVFLECVQDMDHENMFWYRQDPGLGLRLIYFSYDVKMKEKGDIPEGYSVSREKKERFSLILESASTNQTSMYLCASSFSGTGNYEQYFGPGTRLTVT.

The gene calls are TRBV19 and TRBJ2-2, with D tentatively TRBD2 (5 bases). The CDR3 consists of 11 residues. The ends were cut back, 11 bases at V and 9 bases at J, with 13 bases in the middle. Germline V CDR1 and CDR2: LNHDA, SQIVND (reference sequence). The CDR3 DNA reads as TGTGCCGGGTGGAGCGGCCGGGAGCTGTTTTTT. As protein: CAGWSGRELFF.

The CDR3 sequence: CASKEGGVRDTQYF. In nucleotides, the CDR3 is TGTGCCAGTAAGGAGGGAGGTGTCAGAGATACGCAGTATTTT. This rearrangement joins TRBV19 to TRBJ2-3, with D maybe TRBD2 (6 bases). With 7 bases removed from V and 5 bases from J, the gap between germline ends came to 16 bases. The germline CDR1 and CDR2 sequences are LNHDA and SQIVND (reference sequence). The length of the CDR3 is 14 residues.

V is TRBV27 and J is TRBJ2-5; 7 bases are a match to TRBD2. The V and J ends lost 1 base and 4 bases, in that order; junction bases with no gene match: 6. The CDR3 is 15 amino acids. The germline gives CDR1 MNHEY, CDR2 SMNVEV (reference sequence). The DNA for the CDR3 is TGTGCCAGCAGTTTATTTGCGGGAGCGGGAGAGACCCAGTACTTC. The encoded protein is CASSLFAGAGETQYF.

The chain employs TRBV18 and TRBJ1-1, with D tentatively TRBD1 (5 bases). Germline CDR1 is KGHSH and CDR2 is LQKENI. Trimming took off 6 bases at V and 4 bases at J, with 15 bases between the two ends. The CDR3 loop spans 14 amino acids. The CDR3 loop reads CASSRGELGTEAFF. Written as DNA, the CDR3 is TGTGCCAGCTCCCGGGGGGAATTGGGCACTGAAGCTTTCTTT.

This clone has a single count. The genes are TRBV19 and TRBJ1-1; 12 nucleotides match TRBD1. The CDR3 consists of 15 residues. The trim removed 7 bases at V and 3 bases at J, leaving 6 bases unmatched. Germline CDR1 is LNHDA and CDR2 is SQIVND (reference sequence). CDR3: CASMGTGGWDTEAFF. CDR3 bases: TGTGCCAGTATGGGGACAGGGGGCTGGGACACTGAAGCTTTCTTT.

This clone was seen more than once but under ten times. The chain links TRBV6-1 to TRBJ1-5, with unresolved D. The CDR3 runs 15 residues. The germline V and J ends were trimmed by 2 bases and 3 bases, with 11 bases remaining between them. Germline values: CDR1 MNHNS, CDR2 SASEGT. DNA for the CDR3: TGTGCCAGCAGTGAATACGGGGATTACAATCAGCCCCAGCATTTT. Translating it yields CASSEYGDYNQPQHF.

This clone has only a few counts. The CDR3 region has the DNA TGTGCCAGCTCACCAAAACAGCGGAGGGAGACCCAGTACTTC. It encodes CASSPKQRRETQYF. This chain joins TRBV18 and TRBJ2-5; a weak D match, TRBD2 (5 bases). V lost 2 bases, J lost 5 bases, and 12 bases lay in between. The length of the CDR3 is 14 residues. The V gene's germline CDR1 is KGHSH and CDR2 LQKENI.

The J gene is TRBJ1-1, the V gene TRBV18, with 8 bases fitting TRBD1. The germline V gene encodes CDR1 KGHSH and CDR2 LQKENI. The CDR3 length is 16 residues. With 3 bases clipped from V and 4 bases from J, the junction kept 10 bases outside the gene matches. This CDR3 is CASSPVSGGLGTEAFF. The CDR3 nucleotides are TGTGCCAGCTCACCGGTTTCAGGGGGCCTTGGCACTGAAGCTTTCTTT.

This chain links TRBV10-2 with TRBJ2-3; the D gene is possibly TRBD1 (6 bases). This CDR3 is built from 14 residues. The V and J ends lost 8 bases and 2 bases respectively, with 14 bases between them. Germline-derived CDR1 and CDR2 are WSHSY and SAAADI. The CDR3 sequence is CASGGWGTTDTQYF. The CDR3, as DNA: TGCGCCAGCGGGGGCTGGGGTACCACAGATACGCAGTATTTT.

The rearrangement uses TRBV6-5 and TRBJ2-1; a possible D gene is TRBD2 (6 bases). Germline V gene lookup returns CDR1 MNHEY and CDR2 SVGAGI. Trimming cost V 5 bases and J 5 bases, with 16 bases left between them. This CDR3 has 15 residues. In DNA form, the CDR3 reads TGTGCCAGCAGTCCCCAACCGGGGAGGCACAATGAGCAGTTCTTC. Protein sequence: CASSPQPGRHNEQFF.

This clone was seen a few times. The chain employs TRBV5-1 and TRBJ2-2; no clear D gene. V was pared by 4 bases and J by 2 bases, with 15 bases between. From germline, CDR1 is SGHRS and CDR2 YFSETQ. This CDR3 spans 16 amino acids. The CDR3 loop reads CASSESLALNTGELFF. Here the CDR3 DNA reads TGCGCCAGCAGCGAATCCCTTGCACTAAACACCGGGGAGCTGTTTTTT.

The V gene is TRBV5-1, the J gene TRBJ2-1, with TRBD2 matching over 10 bases. Germline CDR1 is SGHRS and CDR2 is YFSETQ. After removal of 0 bases from V and 6 bases from J, the junction contained 3 bases not matched to a gene. The CDR3 is made up of 15 amino acids. The CDR3 bases are TGCGCCAGCAGCTTGGGGACTAGCGGCCCCAATGAGCAGTTCTTC. Translating gives CASSLGTSGPNEQFF.

The chain is built from TRBV6-1 and TRBJ1-2, with 7 positions matching TRBD1. This CDR3 spans 15 amino acids. CDR1 and CDR2 (germline): MNHNS, SASEGT. The J segment lost 4 bases and the V segment lost 5 bases, leaving 10 bases of the junction unmatched. CDR3 nucleotides: TGTGCCAGCAGTCCCCTCCGAGGGGGCCCCTATGGCTACACCTTC. Protein sequence: CASSPLRGGPYGYTF.